Below are 24 T cell receptor beta chains sequenced from a single sample in a study of shared clonotypes between healthy human individuals. Clones were sequenced by immunoSEQ multiplex PCR, and TCRdb holds only the in-frame ones, with some missing. The data contain approximately 2.5 million clones, over 85% of them singletons. Sequencing input: naive CD4+ T cells sorted from blood. As to subset: CD45RA+ positively selected. Receptor source: a man aged 18 to 30 in good health.

The V and J genes are TRBV7-2 and TRBJ2-6; maybe TRBD1 (6 bases). The CDR3 loop spans 16 amino acids. CDR1 SGHTA and CDR2 FQGNSA come from the germline V gene. The V and J ends lost 7 bases and 12 bases respectively, with 25 bases between them. The CDR3 sequence: CASTPRAGAPYVVLTF. The CDR3, as DNA: TGTGCCAGCACCCCCCGGGCAGGGGCGCCCTACGTCGTCCTGACTTTC.

The chain joins TRBV18 to TRBJ2-1, with TRBD2 as a possible D gene (5 bases). Per the germline V gene, CDR1 is KGHSH and CDR2 is LQKENI. This CDR3 is built from 15 residues. Trimming shortened V by 2 bases and J by 2 bases, and 10 bases separated the two germline ends. CDR3 sequence reads: CASSPSLATYNEQFF. In nucleotides, the CDR3 is TGTGCCAGCTCACCATCGCTAGCTACCTACAATGAGCAGTTCTTC. The full variable domain, its missing parts supplied by reference TRBV18 and TRBJ2-1, is NAGVMQNPRHLVRRRGQEARLRCSPMKGHSHVYWYRQLPEEGLKFMVYLQKENIIDESGMPKERFSAEFPKEGPSILRIQQVVRGDSAAYFCASSPSLATYNEQFFGPGTRLTVL.

The chain has TRBV5-6 and TRBJ2-1; TRBD2 matches 9 bases. There are 16 residues in the CDR3. Trimming took 1 base from V and 6 from J; bases not matched to a gene: 8. Germline V gene data show CDR1 as SGHDT and CDR2 as YYEEEE. The CDR3 spells CASSLQTGLAGNEQFF. CDR3 bases: TGTGCCAGCAGCTTGCAGACGGGACTAGCAGGCAATGAGCAGTTCTTC.

In nucleotides, the CDR3 is TGCGCCAGCAGCGTAGACATTATCTATTCACCCCTCCACTTT. Protein product: CASSVDIIYSPLHF. The chain links TRBV5-1 to TRBJ1-6; no reliable D call. In germline, CDR1 is SGHRS, CDR2 YFSETQ. The CDR3 has 14 amino acids. Trimming took off 4 bases at V and 8 bases at J, with 13 bases between the two ends.

This chain links TRBV9 with TRBJ2-2, with TRBD1 as a possible D gene (5 bases). The CDR3 runs to 14 residues. CDR1 and CDR2 (germline): SGDLS, YYNGEE. V was cut by 0 bases and J by 9 bases, with 12 bases left in between. The CDR3 here is CASSVETASRELFF. CDR3 nucleotide sequence: TGTGCCAGCAGCGTAGAGACAGCGAGCCGGGAGCTGTTTTTT.

This chain joins TRBV5-6 and TRBJ1-1, with D possibly TRBD1 on 5 matching bases. This CDR3 has 14 amino acids. Per germline, CDR1 SGHDT and CDR2 YYEEEE. V was pared by 3 bases and J by 5 bases, with 14 bases between. The CDR3 bases are TGTGCCAGCAGCTCGGCAGGGTCAGGGACTGAAGCTTTCTTT. Translating it yields CASSSAGSGTEAFF. Filled out from reference TRBV5-6 and TRBJ1-1, the complete variable domain reads DAGVTQSPTHLIKTRGQQVTLRCSPKSGHDTVSWYQQALGQGPQFIFQYYEEEERQRGNFPDRFSGHQFPNYSSELNVNALLLGDSALYLCASSSAGSGTEAFFGQGTRLTVV.

The V and J genes are TRBV10-2 and TRBJ1-6, with TRBD1 as a possible D gene (6 bases). The germline V gene has CDR1 WSHSY and CDR2 SAAADI. The V and J ends lost 3 bases and 10 bases respectively, with 16 bases between them. The CDR3 contains 15 residues. The CDR3 DNA reads TGCGCCAGCAGTGAAGTCCTAGGGGGAGGATCACCCCTCCACTTT. As protein: CASSEVLGGGSPLHF.

The chain links TRBV11-2 to TRBJ1-1; 8 bases fit TRBD1. Germline loops: CDR1 SGHAT, CDR2 FQNNGV. The CDR3 consists of 13 residues. V shed 5 bases, J shed 9 bases, and the junction held 8 bases outside the gene matches. CDR3 residues: CASSLQGDRQAFF. In DNA form, the CDR3 reads TGTGCCAGCAGCCTACAGGGGGATCGTCAAGCTTTCTTT.

CDR3 DNA: TGTGCCAGCCAAATGCTACTAGCGGGACGGGACAATGAGCAGTTCTTC. This translates into CASQMLLAGRDNEQFF. The gene calls are TRBV11-2 and TRBJ2-1; 10 positions match TRBD2. CDR1 is SGHAT, CDR2 FQNNGV, per germline. J lost 5 bases, V lost 8 bases, and 12 bases had no gene match. This CDR3 has 16 residues. The variable domain in full, completed from reference TRBV11-2 and TRBJ2-1, reads EAGVAQSPRYKIIEKRQSVAFWCNPISGHATLYWYQQILGQGPKLLIQFQNNGVVDDSQLPKDRFSAERLKGVDSTLKIQPAKLEDSAVYLCASQMLLAGRDNEQFFGPGTRLTVL.

The V gene is TRBV11-2, the J gene TRBJ2-1; perhaps TRBD2 as D (5 bases). Trimming removed 2 bases from V and 4 bases from J, with 15 bases in between. This CDR3 has 16 residues. CDR1 and CDR2 (germline): SGHAT, FQNNGV. CDR3 residues: CASSLLERAGYNEQFF. The CDR3 nucleotides are TGTGCCAGCAGCTTATTGGAGAGGGCCGGGTACAATGAGCAGTTCTTC.

The chain joins TRBV5-4 to TRBJ2-7; D may be TRBD2 (5 bases). The CDR3 is made up of 14 amino acids. Looked up from germline, CDR1 is SGHNT and CDR2 is YYREEE (reference sequence). With 0 bases removed from V and 8 bases from J, the gap between germline ends came to 15 bases. The CDR3 coding sequence is TGTGCCAGCAGCTTGGCCCGGCTAGCCCACCAGCAGTACTTC. Protein: CASSLARLAHQQYF.

The V and J genes are TRBV6-5 and TRBJ1-2; no firm D call. Trimming took 8 bases from V and 1 from J, leaving 8 bases between them. The CDR3 is 12 amino acids. CDR1 and CDR2 from the germline V gene are MNHEY and SVGAGI. Written as DNA, the CDR3 is TGTGCCAGCTGGACCCTTAACTATGGCTACACCTTC. Protein sequence: CASWTLNYGYTF.

The rearrangement links TRBV5-1 to TRBJ2-1; 14 nucleotides line up with TRBD2. Trimming took 3 bases from V and 0 from J; bases not matched to a gene: 8. The CDR3 loop spans 19 amino acids. CDR1 and CDR2 (germline): SGHRS, YFSETQ. CDR3 sequence: CASSSGLAGAWGSYNEQFF. CDR3 nucleotide sequence: TGCGCCAGCAGCTCGGGACTAGCGGGGGCCTGGGGCTCCTACAATGAGCAGTTCTTC.

This clone has more than one count but fewer than ten. The chain links TRBV6-5 to TRBJ2-7, with 7 bases matching TRBD2. V lost 5 bases and J lost 3; bases outside the gene matches: 4. CDR1 and CDR2 (germline): MNHEY, SVGAGI. The CDR3 runs 13 residues. CDR3 sequence: CASSKGGSYEQYF. CDR3 DNA: TGTGCCAGCAGTAAAGGCGGGAGCTACGAGCAGTACTTC.

The V and J genes are TRBV6-6 and TRBJ1-5; the match to TRBD1 covers 8 bases. Losses at the gene ends were 2 bases for V and 0 bases for J; bases not matched to a gene: 3. The germline V gene has CDR1 MNHNY and CDR2 SVGAGI (reference sequence). This CDR3 comprises 16 residues. CDR3 sequence (DNA): TGTGCCAGCAGTTACGGGCAGGGGGCTAGCAATCAGCCCCAGCATTTT. Residues: CASSYGQGASNQPQHF.

V usage is TRBV9 and J usage is TRBJ1-2, with TRBD1 matching over 12 bases. This CDR3 spans 15 amino acids. J lost 5 bases, V lost 3 bases, and 5 bases had no gene match. The germline V gene encodes CDR1 SGDLS and CDR2 YYNGEE. The CDR3 is CASSAMGQGAYGYTF. The CDR3 DNA sequence: TGTGCCAGCAGCGCTATGGGACAGGGGGCTTATGGCTACACCTTC.

The chain joins TRBV18 to TRBJ1-6; D possibly corresponds to TRBD1 (5 bases). The ends were cut back, 5 bases at V and 5 bases at J, with 13 bases in the middle. CDR1 and CDR2 from the germline V gene are KGHSH and LQKENI. The length of the CDR3 is 15 residues. CDR3 amino acids: CASSALGQNNSPLHF. DNA for the CDR3: TGTGCCAGCTCAGCTCTAGGACAAAATAATTCACCCCTCCACTTT.

The chain combines TRBV27 with TRBJ2-7; 7 positions match TRBD2. V dropped 5 bases and J dropped 2; count of bases not matched to a gene: 9. Germline V gene lookup returns CDR1 MNHEY and CDR2 SMNVEV (reference sequence). CDR3 length equals 15 residues. The CDR3: CASSPGTKDAYEQYF. CDR3 coding DNA: TGTGCCAGCAGTCCGGGGACTAAGGACGCCTACGAGCAGTACTTC.

This chain connects TRBV5-6 to TRBJ2-5; 7 nucleotides align to TRBD1. Trimming at V came to 4 bases and at J to 0 bases, leaving 12 bases not matched to a gene. The CDR3 is made up of 17 amino acids. Germline-derived CDR1 and CDR2 are SGHDT and YYEEEE. The CDR3 protein is CASSPIGKGQHQETQYF. In DNA form, the CDR3 reads TGTGCCAGCAGCCCAATCGGGAAGGGACAGCACCAAGAGACCCAGTACTTC.

This clone was picked up one time. In DNA form, the CDR3 reads TGCAGTGCTGGCAGCCAGTATGGCTACACCTTC. This translates into CSAGSQYGYTF. The chain couples TRBV20-1 to TRBJ1-2, with no clear D. Germline assignment: CDR1 DFQATT and CDR2 SNEGSKA (reference sequence). The CDR3 loop spans 11 amino acids. V lost 5 bases and J 5 bases, leaving 9 bases between the germline ends.

The rearrangement links TRBV12-5 to TRBJ1-4, with 9 bases lining up with TRBD1. The CDR3 sequence is 17 residues long. Trimming took 7 bases from V and 0 from J; bases not matched to a gene: 9. Germline-derived CDR1 and CDR2 are LGHNT and FRNRAP. CDR3 residues: CASAGDRGVATNEKLFF. In DNA form, the CDR3 reads TGTGCTAGTGCCGGCGACAGGGGGGTTGCAACTAATGAAAAACTGTTTTTT. Variable domain in full (rest from reference TRBV12-5 and TRBJ1-4): DARVTQTPRHKVTEMGQEVTMRCQPILGHNTVFWYRQTMMQGLELLAYFRNRAPLDDSGMPKDRFSAEMPDATLATLKIQPSEPRDSAVYFCASAGDRGVATNEKLFFGSGTQLSVL.

A single count supports this clone. V is TRBV11-3 and J is TRBJ2-2, with no clear D. This CDR3 contains 13 residues. The V end was cut by 2 bases, the J end by 5 bases, with 6 bases between. Germline lookup yields CDR1 SGHNT and CDR2 YENEEA. In DNA form, the CDR3 reads TGTGCCAGCAGCTTAATGGGGACCGGGGAGCTGTTTTTT. Translating gives CASSLMGTGELFF.

CDR3 coding DNA: TGTGCCAGCAGTTCCGGGACAGGGTACTACGAGCAGTACTTC. Its protein is CASSSGTGYYEQYF. The chain employs TRBV6-5 and TRBJ2-7; 9 positions agree with TRBD1. Germline V gene lookup returns CDR1 MNHEY and CDR2 SVGAGI. The CDR3 loop spans 14 amino acids. V lost 4 bases, J lost 3 bases, and 4 bases stayed unmatched.

The chain employs TRBV11-3 and TRBJ2-7; 9 bases match TRBD1. The CDR3 covers 15 residues. J was trimmed by 3 bases and V by 0 bases; bases with no gene match: 3. Germline CDR1 reads SGHNT; CDR2 reads YENEEA. The CDR3 sequence: CASSLEGTGLYEQYF. DNA of the CDR3: TGTGCCAGCAGCTTAGAGGGGACAGGGCTCTACGAGCAGTACTTC. Filled out from reference TRBV11-3 and TRBJ2-7, the complete variable domain reads EAGVVQSPRYKIIEKKQPVAFWCNPISGHNTLYWYLQNLGQGPELLIRYENEEAVDDSQLPKDRFSAERLKGVDSTLKIQPAELGDSAVYLCASSLEGTGLYEQYFGPGTRLTVT.